Listed here is a single TCR beta chain. These data come from a study of blood T cell repertoires in COVID-19. Turning to the study itself: COVID-19 samples collected from the United States, Italy and Spain covered acute and convalescent phases.

In the original workflow: It was from reference gene primer amplification that nucleated cell counts were estimated. Libraries were prepared by immunoSEQ multiplex PCR; TCRdb keeps only in-frame clonotypes and omits some of them. V and J calls and clone size come straight from that table; D and trimming were deduced from the DNA. The sample lists almost 40,000 clones; about 85% were seen once. This CDR3 contains 13 residues. V dropped 1 base and J dropped 10 bases, with 10 bases sitting between them. Per germline, CDR1 LGHNA and CDR2 YSLEER. The receptor was isolated from a man aged 55 to 69 with acute or convalescent COVID-19. The sequencing sample was made of peripheral blood. The gene calls are TRBV4-3 and TRBJ1-4; a possible D gene is TRBD1 (5 bases). The chain's CDR3 is CASSQGLGLKLFF. CDR3 nucleotide sequence: TGCGCCAGCAGCCAAGGCCTGGGGCTAAAACTGTTTTTT.